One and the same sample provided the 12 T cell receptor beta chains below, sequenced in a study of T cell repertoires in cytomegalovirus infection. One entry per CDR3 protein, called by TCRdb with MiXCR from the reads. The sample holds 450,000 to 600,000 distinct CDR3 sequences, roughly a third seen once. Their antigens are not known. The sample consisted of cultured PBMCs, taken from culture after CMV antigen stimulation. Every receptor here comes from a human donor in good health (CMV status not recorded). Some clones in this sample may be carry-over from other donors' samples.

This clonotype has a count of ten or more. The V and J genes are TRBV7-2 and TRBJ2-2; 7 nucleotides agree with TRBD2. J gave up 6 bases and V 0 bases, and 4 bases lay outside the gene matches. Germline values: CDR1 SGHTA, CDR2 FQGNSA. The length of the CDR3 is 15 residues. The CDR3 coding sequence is TGTGCCAGCAGCTTAGCGGGAGGGCCGGCCGGGGAGCTGTTTTTT. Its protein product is CASSLAGGPAGELFF.

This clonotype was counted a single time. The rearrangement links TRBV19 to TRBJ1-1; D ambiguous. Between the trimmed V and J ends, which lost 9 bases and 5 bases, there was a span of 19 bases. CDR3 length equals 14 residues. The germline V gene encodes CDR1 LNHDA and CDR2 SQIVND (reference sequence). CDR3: CASLAGVRETEAFF. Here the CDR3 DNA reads TGTGCCAGCCTAGCCGGGGTTCGAGAAACTGAAGCTTTCTTT.

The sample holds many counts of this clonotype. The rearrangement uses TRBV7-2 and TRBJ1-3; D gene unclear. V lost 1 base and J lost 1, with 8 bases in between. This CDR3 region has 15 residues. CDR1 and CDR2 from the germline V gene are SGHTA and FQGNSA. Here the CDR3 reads CASSLDSRSGNTIYF. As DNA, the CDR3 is TGTGCCAGCAGCTTAGATTCGCGATCTGGAAACACCATATATTTT. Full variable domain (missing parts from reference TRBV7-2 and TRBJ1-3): GAGVSQSPSNKVTEKGKDVELRCDPISGHTALYWYRQSLGQGLEFLIYFQGNSAPDKSGLPSDRFSAERTGGSVSTLTIQRTQQEDSAVYLCASSLDSRSGNTIYFGEGSWLTVV.

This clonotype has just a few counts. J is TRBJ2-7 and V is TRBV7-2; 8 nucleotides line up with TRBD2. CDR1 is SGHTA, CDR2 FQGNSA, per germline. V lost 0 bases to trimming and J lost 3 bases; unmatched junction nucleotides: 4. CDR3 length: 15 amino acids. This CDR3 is CASSLAAGGIYEQYV. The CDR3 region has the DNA TGTGCCAGCAGCTTAGCGGCGGGAGGCATCTACGAGCAGTACGTC.

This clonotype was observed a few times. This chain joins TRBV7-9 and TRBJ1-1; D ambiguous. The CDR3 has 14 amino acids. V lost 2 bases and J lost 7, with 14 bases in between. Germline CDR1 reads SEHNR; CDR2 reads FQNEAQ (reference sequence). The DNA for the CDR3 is TGTGCCAGCAGCTTAAGGGCGTCCGGTGATGAAGCTTTCTTT. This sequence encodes CASSLRASGDEAFF.

The CDR3 nucleotides read TGCAGACTCCCCAGGGGGCGCAGCTATGGCTACACCTTC. Translating it yields CRLPRGRSYGYTF. The V call is TRBV20-1, the J call TRBJ1-2; 8 bases line up with TRBD1. CDR3 length: 13 amino acids. The germline V gene encodes CDR1 DFQATT and CDR2 SNEGSKA (reference sequence).

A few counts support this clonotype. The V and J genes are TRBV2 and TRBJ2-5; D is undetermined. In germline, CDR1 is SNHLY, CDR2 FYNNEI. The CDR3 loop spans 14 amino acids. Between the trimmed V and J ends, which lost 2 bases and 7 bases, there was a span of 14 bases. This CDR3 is CASSEKTARWTQYF. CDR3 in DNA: TGTGCCAGCAGTGAAAAAACGGCAAGGTGGACCCAGTACTTC.

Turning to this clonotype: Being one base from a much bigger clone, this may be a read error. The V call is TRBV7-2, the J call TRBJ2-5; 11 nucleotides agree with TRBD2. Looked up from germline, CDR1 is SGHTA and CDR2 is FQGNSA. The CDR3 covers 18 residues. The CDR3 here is CANSPGLAGRPGGETQYF. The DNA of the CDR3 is TGTGCCAACAGCCCAGGACTAGCGGGCCGGCCAGGCGGAGAGACCCAGTACTTC.

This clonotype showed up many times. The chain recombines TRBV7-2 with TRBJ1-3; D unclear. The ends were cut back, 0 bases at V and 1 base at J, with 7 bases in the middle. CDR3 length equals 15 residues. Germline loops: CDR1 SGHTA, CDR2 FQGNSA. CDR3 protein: CASSLAPFSGNTIYF. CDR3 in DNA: TGTGCCAGCAGCTTAGCGCCCTTTTCTGGAAACACCATATATTTT.

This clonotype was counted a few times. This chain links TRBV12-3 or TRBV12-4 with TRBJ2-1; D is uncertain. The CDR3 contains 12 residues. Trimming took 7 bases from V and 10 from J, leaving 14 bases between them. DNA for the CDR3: TGTGCCAGCACCATCCTGGACGGCGAGCAGTTCTTC. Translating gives CASTILDGEQFF.

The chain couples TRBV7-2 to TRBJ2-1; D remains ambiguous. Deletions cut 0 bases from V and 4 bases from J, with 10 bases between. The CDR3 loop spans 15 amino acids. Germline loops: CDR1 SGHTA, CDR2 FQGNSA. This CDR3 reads CASSLAVSDYNEQFF. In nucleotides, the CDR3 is TGTGCCAGCAGCTTAGCGGTGTCGGATTACAATGAGCAGTTCTTC.

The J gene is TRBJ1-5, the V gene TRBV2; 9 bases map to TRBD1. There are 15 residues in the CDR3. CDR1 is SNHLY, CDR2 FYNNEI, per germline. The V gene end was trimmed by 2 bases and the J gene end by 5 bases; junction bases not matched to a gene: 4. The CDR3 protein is CASSELGQGYQPQHF. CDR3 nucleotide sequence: TGTGCCAGCAGTGAATTAGGACAGGGGTATCAGCCCCAGCATTTT. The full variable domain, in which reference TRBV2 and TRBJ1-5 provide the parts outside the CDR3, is EPEVTQTPSHQVTQMGQEVILRCVPISNHLYFYWYRQILGQKVEFLVSFYNNEISEKSEIFDDQFSVERPDGSNFTLKIRSTKLEDSAMYFCASSELGQGYQPQHFGDGTRLSIL.